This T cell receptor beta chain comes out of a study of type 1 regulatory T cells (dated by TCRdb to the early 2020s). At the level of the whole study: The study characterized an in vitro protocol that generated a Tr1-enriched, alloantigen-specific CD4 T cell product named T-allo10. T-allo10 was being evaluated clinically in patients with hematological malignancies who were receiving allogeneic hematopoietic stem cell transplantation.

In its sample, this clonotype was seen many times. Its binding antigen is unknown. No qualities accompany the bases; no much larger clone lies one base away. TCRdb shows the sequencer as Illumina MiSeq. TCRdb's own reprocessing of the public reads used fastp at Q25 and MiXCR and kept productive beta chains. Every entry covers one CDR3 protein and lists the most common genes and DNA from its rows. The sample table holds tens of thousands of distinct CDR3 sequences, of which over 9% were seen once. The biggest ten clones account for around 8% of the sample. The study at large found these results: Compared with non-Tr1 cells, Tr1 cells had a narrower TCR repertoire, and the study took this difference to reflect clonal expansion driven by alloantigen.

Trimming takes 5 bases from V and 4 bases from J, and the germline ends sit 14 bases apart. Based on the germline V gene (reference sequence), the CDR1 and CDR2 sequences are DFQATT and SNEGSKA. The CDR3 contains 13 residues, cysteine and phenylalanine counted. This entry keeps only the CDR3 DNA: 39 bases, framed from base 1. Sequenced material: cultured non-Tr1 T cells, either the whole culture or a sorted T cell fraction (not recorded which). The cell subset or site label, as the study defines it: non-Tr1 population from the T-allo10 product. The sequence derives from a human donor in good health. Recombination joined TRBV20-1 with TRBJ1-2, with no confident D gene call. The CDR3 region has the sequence CSAPTLRAYGYTF. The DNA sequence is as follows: TGCAGTGCTCCGACTCTCCGCGCCTATGGCTACACCTTC.